A single sample is the source of the 7 T cell receptor beta chains below, sequenced in a study of T cells in Graves' hyperthyroidism and ophthalmopathy. There were TCR beta CDR3 regions amplified from RNA transcripts. TCR CDR3 underwent first-round RT-PCR with the HTBI primer set. TCRdb used MiXCR to reprocess the multiplex PCR reads, holding one entry per CDR3 protein. Of approximately 640,000 distinct CDR3 sequences in the sample, around a sixth were seen once. Input material: blood. The receptors originated from a man aged 50 to 59 with Graves' hyperthyroidism.

At least ten counts were recorded for this clonotype. The chain carries TRBV14 and TRBJ1-3, with D possibly TRBD1 on 5 matching bases. Germline V gene sequence: CDR1 SGHDN, CDR2 FVKESK. The CDR3 contains 15 residues. With 0 bases removed from V and 1 base from J, the gap between germline ends came to 7 bases. CDR3 loop: CASSQEGVSGNTIYF. DNA for the CDR3: TGTGCCAGCAGCCAAGAGGGGGTATCTGGAAACACCATATATTTT.

Many counts were recorded for this clonotype. The chain recombines TRBV3-1 with TRBJ1-2; D is uncertain. The germline CDR1 and CDR2 sequences are LGHDT and YNNKEL (reference sequence). The V gene lost 3 bases and the J gene lost 4 bases, with 9 bases spanning the gap. The CDR3 sequence is 13 residues long. CDR3: CASSQTRVYGYTF. The DNA for the CDR3 is TGTGCCAGCAGCCAGACCCGGGTCTATGGCTACACCTTC.

This clonotype was counted many times. This rearrangement joins TRBV6-1 to TRBJ1-3; no clear D. This CDR3 spans 14 amino acids. The V end was cut by 6 bases, the J end by 0 bases, with 9 bases between. Germline CDR1 is MNHNS and CDR2 is SASEGT. In nucleotides, the CDR3 is TGTGCCAGCAGCGGCAGCCTCTCTGGAAACACCATATATTTT. Encoded protein: CASSGSLSGNTIYF.

This clonotype was found many times. V is TRBV7-2 and J is TRBJ2-7; D may be TRBD2 (7 bases). There are 16 residues in the CDR3. Germline CDR1 reads SGHTA; CDR2 reads FQGNSA. The ends were cut back, 5 bases at V and 1 base at J, with 18 bases in the middle. The CDR3 DNA reads as TGTGCCAGCAGCCCGTTGACGGGGGGCACATCCTACGAGCAGTACTTC. It is translated as CASSPLTGGTSYEQYF. The full variable domain, rest sourced from reference TRBV7-2 and TRBJ2-7, is GAGVSQSPSNKVTEKGKDVELRCDPISGHTALYWYRQSLGQGLEFLIYFQGNSAPDKSGLPSDRFSAERTGGSVSTLTIQRTQQEDSAVYLCASSPLTGGTSYEQYFGPGTRLTVT.

Comment on this clonotype: This clone may be a read error of a much larger clone one base away. This chain joins TRBV28 and TRBJ1-1, with TRBD1 as a possible D gene (5 bases). The germline V and J ends were trimmed by 6 bases and 4 bases, with 15 bases remaining between them. This CDR3 is built from 14 residues. In germline, CDR1 is MDHEN, CDR2 SYDVKM. Written as DNA, the CDR3 is TGTGCCAGCAGGACTCGGGGGAGGGGCACTGAAGCTTTCTTT. It specifies CASRTRGRGTEAFF.

This rearrangement joins TRBV14 to TRBJ1-2, with a tentative D call TRBD1 (6 bases). The CDR3 length is 19 residues. Trimming removed 0 bases at V and 6 bases at J, with 26 bases between. Germline-derived CDR1 and CDR2 are SGHDN and FVKESK. CDR3 region: CASSQDIRKWGTSNDGYTF. The CDR3 DNA follows: TGTGCCAGCAGCCAAGATATCAGAAAGTGGGGGACATCGAATGATGGCTACACCTTC.

The sample holds many counts of this clonotype. This chain connects TRBV20-1 to TRBJ1-1, with D possibly being TRBD1 (5 bases). Trimming removed 0 bases from V and 0 bases from J, with 11 bases in between. Germline loops: CDR1 DFQATT, CDR2 SNEGSKA (reference sequence). This CDR3 comprises 15 residues. The CDR3 protein is CSARDRGDLNTEAFF. The CDR3 DNA follows: TGCAGTGCTAGAGATCGGGGCGACCTGAACACTGAAGCTTTCTTT.